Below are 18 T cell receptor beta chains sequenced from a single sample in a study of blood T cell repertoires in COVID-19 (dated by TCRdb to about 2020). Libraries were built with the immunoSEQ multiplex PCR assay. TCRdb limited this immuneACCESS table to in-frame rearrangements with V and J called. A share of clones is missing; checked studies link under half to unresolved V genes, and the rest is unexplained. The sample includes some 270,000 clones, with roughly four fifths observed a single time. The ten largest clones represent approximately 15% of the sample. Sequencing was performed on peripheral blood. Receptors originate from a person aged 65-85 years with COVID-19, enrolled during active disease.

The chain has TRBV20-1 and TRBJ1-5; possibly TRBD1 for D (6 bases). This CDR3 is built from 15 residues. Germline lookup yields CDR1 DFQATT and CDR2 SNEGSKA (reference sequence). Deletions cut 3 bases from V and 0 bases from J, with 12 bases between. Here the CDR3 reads CSASRTAHSNQPQHF. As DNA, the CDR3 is TGCAGTGCTAGTCGGACAGCTCATAGCAATCAGCCCCAGCATTTT.

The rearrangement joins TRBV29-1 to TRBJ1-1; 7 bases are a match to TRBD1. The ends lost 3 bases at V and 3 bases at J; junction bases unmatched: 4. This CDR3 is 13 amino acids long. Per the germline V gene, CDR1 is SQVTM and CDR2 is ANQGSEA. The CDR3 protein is CSVDSRGDTEAFF. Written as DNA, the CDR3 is TGCAGCGTTGACTCCAGGGGGGACACTGAAGCTTTCTTT. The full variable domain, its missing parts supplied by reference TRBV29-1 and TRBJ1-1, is SAVISQKPSRDICQRGTSLTIQCQVDSQVTMMFWYRQQPGQSLTLIATANQGSEATYESGFVIDKFPISRPNLTFSTLTVSNMSPEDSSIYLCSVDSRGDTEAFFGQGTRLTVV.

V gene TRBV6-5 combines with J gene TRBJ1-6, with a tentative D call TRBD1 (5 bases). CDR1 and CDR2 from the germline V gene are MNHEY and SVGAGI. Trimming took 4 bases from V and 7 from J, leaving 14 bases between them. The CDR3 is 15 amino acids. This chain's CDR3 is CASSLNGQGNSPLHF. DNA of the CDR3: TGTGCCAGCAGTTTGAACGGTCAGGGCAATTCACCCCTCCACTTT.

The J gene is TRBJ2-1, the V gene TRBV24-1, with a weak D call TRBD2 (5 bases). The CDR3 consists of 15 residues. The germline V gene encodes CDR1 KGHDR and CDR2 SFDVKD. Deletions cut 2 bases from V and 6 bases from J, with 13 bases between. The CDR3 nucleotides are TGTGCCACCAGTGATTGGGGAGAGGGTTCCAATGAGCAGTTCTTC. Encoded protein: CATSDWGEGSNEQFF.

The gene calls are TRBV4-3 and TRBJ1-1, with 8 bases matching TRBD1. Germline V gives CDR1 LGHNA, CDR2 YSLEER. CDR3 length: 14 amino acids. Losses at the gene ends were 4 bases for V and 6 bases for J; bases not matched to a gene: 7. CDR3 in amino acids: CASSRATGVAEAFF. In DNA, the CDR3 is TGCGCCAGCAGCCGCGCGACAGGGGTGGCTGAAGCTTTCTTT.

CDR3 sequence reads: CASSLSGQGARVGGNTIYF. Here the CDR3 DNA reads TGTGCCAGCAGCTTATCGGGACAGGGGGCTCGAGTGGGAGGAAACACCATATATTTT. The chain recombines TRBV7-6 with TRBJ1-3; 12 nucleotides align to TRBD1. After removal of 2 bases from V and 4 bases from J, the junction contained 12 bases not matched to a gene. From germline, CDR1 is SGHVS and CDR2 FNYEAQ. The CDR3 has 19 residues.

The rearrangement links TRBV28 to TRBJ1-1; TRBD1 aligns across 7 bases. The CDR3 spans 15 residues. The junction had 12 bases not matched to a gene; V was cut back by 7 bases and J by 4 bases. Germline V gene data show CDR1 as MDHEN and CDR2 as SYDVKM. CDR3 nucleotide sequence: TGTGCCAGCATCTGGGCGAGGGGGCTGGGCACTGAAGCTTTCTTT. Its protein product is CASIWARGLGTEAFF. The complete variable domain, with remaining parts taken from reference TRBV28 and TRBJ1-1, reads DVKVTQSSRYLVKRTGEKVFLECVQDMDHENMFWYRQDPGLGLRLIYFSYDVKMKEKGDIPEGYSVSREKKERFSLILESASTNQTSMYLCASIWARGLGTEAFFGQGTRLTVV.

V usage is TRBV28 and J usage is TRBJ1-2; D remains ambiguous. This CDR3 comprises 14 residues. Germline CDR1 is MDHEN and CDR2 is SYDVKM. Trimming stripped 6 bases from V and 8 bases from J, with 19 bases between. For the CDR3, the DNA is TGTGCCAGCAGCCTCTCGGTCGCGGGAAGAGGCTACACCTTC. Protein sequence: CASSLSVAGRGYTF.

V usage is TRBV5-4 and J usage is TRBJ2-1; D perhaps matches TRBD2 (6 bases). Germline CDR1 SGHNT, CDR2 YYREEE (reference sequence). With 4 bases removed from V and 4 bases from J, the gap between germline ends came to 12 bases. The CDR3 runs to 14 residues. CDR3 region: CASSLTSYYNEQFF. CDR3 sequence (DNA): TGTGCCAGCAGCCTTACTAGCTATTACAATGAGCAGTTCTTC.

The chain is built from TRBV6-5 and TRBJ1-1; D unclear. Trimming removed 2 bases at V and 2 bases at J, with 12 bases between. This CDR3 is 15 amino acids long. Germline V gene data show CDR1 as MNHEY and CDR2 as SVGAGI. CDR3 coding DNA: TGTGCCAGCAGTTACGGAGGCCATCAAAACACTGAAGCTTTCTTT. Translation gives CASSYGGHQNTEAFF.

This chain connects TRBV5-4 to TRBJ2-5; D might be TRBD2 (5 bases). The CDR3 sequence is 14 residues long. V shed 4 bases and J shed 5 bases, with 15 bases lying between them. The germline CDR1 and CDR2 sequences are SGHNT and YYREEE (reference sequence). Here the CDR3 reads CASSLWTAGETQYF. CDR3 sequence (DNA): TGTGCCAGCAGCCTGTGGACTGCCGGGGAGACCCAGTACTTC.

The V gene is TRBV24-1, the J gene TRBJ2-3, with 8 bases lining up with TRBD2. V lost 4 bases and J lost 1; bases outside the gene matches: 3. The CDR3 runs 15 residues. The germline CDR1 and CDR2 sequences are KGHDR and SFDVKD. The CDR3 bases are TGTGCCACCAGTGACCCAGCGGGGGGCACAGATACGCAGTATTTT. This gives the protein CATSDPAGGTDTQYF.

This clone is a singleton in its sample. CDR3 in DNA: TGTGCCTTTAGCCAAGAGGCGGCTCAAGAGACCCAGTACTTC. Translated: CAFSQEAAQETQYF. The chain couples TRBV5-4 to TRBJ2-5; D not resolved. This CDR3 contains 14 residues. CDR1 and CDR2 (germline): SGHNT, YYREEE (reference sequence). V lost 10 bases and J lost 2, with 18 bases in between.

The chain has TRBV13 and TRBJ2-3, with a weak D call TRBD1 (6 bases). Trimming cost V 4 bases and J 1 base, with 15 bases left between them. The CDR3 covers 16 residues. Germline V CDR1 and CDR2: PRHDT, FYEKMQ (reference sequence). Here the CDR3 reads CASSSLGGPGTDTQYF. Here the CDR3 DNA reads TGTGCCAGCAGCTCCCTAGGGGGACCCGGCACAGATACGCAGTATTTT.

Here the CDR3 DNA reads TGTGCCAGCAGTTTATATCCGGGGTACTACGAGCAGTACTTC. It yields the protein CASSLYPGYYEQYF. This sequence joins TRBV28 and TRBJ2-7; a weak D match, TRBD2 (5 bases). The CDR3 loop spans 14 amino acids. Germline lookup yields CDR1 MDHEN and CDR2 SYDVKM. V dropped 1 base and J dropped 3 bases, with 10 bases sitting between them.

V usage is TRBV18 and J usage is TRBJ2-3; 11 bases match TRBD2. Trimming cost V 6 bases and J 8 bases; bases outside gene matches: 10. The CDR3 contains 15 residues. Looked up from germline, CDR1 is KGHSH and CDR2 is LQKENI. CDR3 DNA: TGTGCCAGCTCGTCGGGACTAGCGGTGTCGGGTACGCAGTATTTT. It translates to CASSSGLAVSGTQYF.

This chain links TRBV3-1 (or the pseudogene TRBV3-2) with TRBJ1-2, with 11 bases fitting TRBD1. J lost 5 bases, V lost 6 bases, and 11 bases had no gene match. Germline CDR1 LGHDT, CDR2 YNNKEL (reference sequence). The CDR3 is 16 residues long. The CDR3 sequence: CASRADRGRAPYGYTF. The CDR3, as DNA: TGTGCCAGCAGAGCGGACAGGGGGCGCGCACCTTATGGCTACACCTTC.

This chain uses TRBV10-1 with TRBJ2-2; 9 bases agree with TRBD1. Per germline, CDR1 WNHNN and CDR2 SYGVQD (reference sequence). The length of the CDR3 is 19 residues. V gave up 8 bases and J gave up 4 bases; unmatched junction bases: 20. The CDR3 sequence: CASAMIPNGTGFFTGELFF. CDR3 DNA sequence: TGCGCCAGCGCGATGATTCCGAACGGGACAGGGTTTTTCACCGGGGAGCTGTTTTTT.